This T cell receptor (beta chain) emerged from a study of cytomegalovirus exposure and HLA in healthy donors. Study as a whole: A prior study identified 110 million or so unique TCR beta sequences from 180 million or so T cells.

The ends lost 4 bases at V and 9 bases at J; junction bases unmatched: 10. This CDR3 comprises 15 residues. Germline V CDR1 and CDR2: SGHNT, YYREEE (reference sequence). It was healthy bone marrow donors who served as donors. Details on this clone: Antigen unknown.

Study observations and caveats: Of the V segments, some could not be distinguished, including TRBV6-2 and TRBV6-3, and were excluded. Reportedly, diagnosis of cytomegalovirus status by the classifier showed high specificity and sensitivity.

The PCR had 60 Vbeta and 13 Jbeta primers. The repertoire was sequenced with immunoSEQ multiplex PCR; TCRdb's copy has only in-frame clones and lacks some. The sample lists over 100,000 clones, around 69% occurring once. The specimen sequenced was PBMCs. This receptor was obtained from a woman aged 40 to 50 in good health and CMV-seropositive. The chain carries TRBV5-4 and TRBJ1-6, with 7 bases identical to TRBD1. The CDR3 loop is CASSSETGISSPLHF. CDR3 coding DNA: TGTGCCAGCAGCAGCGAGACAGGGATAAGTTCACCCCTCCACTTT.